Listed here are 14 T cell receptor beta chains from one sample, sequenced in a study of T cells in Graves' hyperthyroidism and ophthalmopathy. Amplification yielded TCR beta CDR3 regions, with RNA transcripts as the source. With the HTBI primer set, the TCR CDR3 went through a first round of RT-PCR. TCRdb fed the multiplex PCR reads into MiXCR, producing one record per CDR3 protein. The top ten hold roughly 10% of the sample, which has roughly 700,000 distinct CDR3 sequences, around 15% seen once. Input material: blood. The receptors originated from a woman aged 18-29 years with Graves' hyperthyroidism.

This clonotype has ten or more counts. V usage is TRBV7-8 and J usage is TRBJ2-7; the D gene is possibly TRBD2 (6 bases). The CDR3 is 15 amino acids. Trimming left V 4 bases short and J 7 bases short, with 20 bases between. The germline CDR1 and CDR2 sequences are SGHVS and FQNEAQ. CDR3: CASSSRRTLAGEQYF. CDR3 DNA sequence: TGTGCCAGCAGCTCTAGACGGACACTAGCAGGGGAGCAGTACTTC.

This clonotype was counted many times. V gene TRBV24-1 combines with J gene TRBJ1-5; TRBD1 aligns across 12 bases. V shed 2 bases, J shed 5 bases, and the junction held 3 bases outside the gene matches. This CDR3 is built from 16 residues. CDR1 KGHDR and CDR2 SFDVKD come from the germline V gene. Here the CDR3 DNA reads TGTGCCACCAGTGATTCGGGACAGGGGGCTCATCAGCCCCAGCATTTT. Translated: CATSDSGQGAHQPQHF.

V is TRBV20-1 and J is TRBJ2-1, with 9 nucleotides matching TRBD1. The CDR3 length is 15 residues. J gave up 6 bases and V 6 bases, and 12 bases lay outside the gene matches. Germline-derived CDR1 and CDR2 are DFQATT and SNEGSKA (reference sequence). Here the CDR3 DNA reads TGCAGTGCCCGAAGGGACAGGGTACTGTTCAATGAGCAGTTCTTC. Translated, it gives CSARRDRVLFNEQFF.

This clonotype came up many times. This chain joins TRBV6-1 and TRBJ2-3; TRBD1 aligns across 8 bases. CDR1 MNHNS and CDR2 SASEGT come from the germline V gene. The J segment lost 0 bases and the V segment lost 6 bases, leaving 2 bases of the junction unmatched. The CDR3 sequence is 14 residues long. The CDR3 DNA reads as TGTGCCAGCAGCAACAGGGGGAGCACAGATACGCAGTATTTT. This sequence encodes CASSNRGSTDTQYF.

This clonotype was seen a few times. The rearrangement joins TRBV6-1 to TRBJ2-3; 8 bases agree with TRBD1. Trimming removed 7 bases from V and 6 bases from J; junction bases left unmatched: 6. CDR1 is MNHNS and CDR2 is SASEGT in the germline V gene. This CDR3 contains 13 residues. The CDR3 DNA reads as TGTGCCAGCAACTTCAGGACAGGGGATACGCAGTATTTT. Its translation is CASNFRTGDTQYF.

Ten or more counts support this clonotype. This chain links TRBV4-1 with TRBJ2-1, with D perhaps matching TRBD2 (6 bases). Trimming left V 0 bases short and J 8 bases short, with 17 bases between. Per the germline V gene, CDR1 is MGHRA and CDR2 is YSYEKL. The CDR3 runs to 16 residues. The CDR3 sequence is CASSQDTSTLFDEQFF. The CDR3 DNA reads as TGCGCCAGCAGCCAAGATACTAGCACTTTGTTTGATGAGCAGTTCTTC.

This chain connects TRBV11-2 to TRBJ2-1; D gene uncertain. The V gene lost 5 bases and the J gene lost 9 bases, with 11 bases spanning the gap. Germline V gene sequence: CDR1 SGHAT, CDR2 FQNNGV. There are 12 residues in the CDR3. CDR3 in amino acids: CASSPRWGEQFF. The CDR3 DNA sequence: TGTGCCAGCAGCCCTAGATGGGGTGAGCAGTTCTTC.

There are many counts of this clonotype. V and J are TRBV2 and TRBJ1-1, with D perhaps TRBD1 (6 bases). The CDR3 is made up of 14 amino acids. V lost 4 bases to trimming and J lost 4 bases, with 13 bases between them. CDR1 SNHLY and CDR2 FYNNEI come from the germline V gene. CDR3 residues: CASSGVEGGTEAFF. DNA of the CDR3: TGTGCCAGCAGTGGAGTGGAGGGGGGCACTGAAGCTTTCTTT. The full variable domain, in which reference TRBV2 and TRBJ1-1 provide the parts outside the CDR3, is EPEVTQTPSHQVTQMGQEVILRCVPISNHLYFYWYRQILGQKVEFLVSFYNNEISEKSEIFDDQFSVERPDGSNFTLKIRSTKLEDSAMYFCASSGVEGGTEAFFGQGTRLTVV.

This clonotype was found many times. V and J are TRBV6-1 and TRBJ2-1, with D perhaps matching TRBD2 (5 bases). The CDR3 has 13 amino acids. Germline assignment: CDR1 MNHNS and CDR2 SASEGT. Trimming took 4 bases from V and 10 from J, leaving 14 bases between them. The CDR3 nucleotides read TGTGCCAGCAGTGGGACTGGTGAGCGGGAGCAGTTCTTC. Protein: CASSGTGEREQFF.

The table lists this clonotype with a few counts. The CDR3 reads CASSSGRGNSGNTIYF. CDR3 nucleotide sequence: TGTGCCAGCAGCTCGGGACGGGGGAACTCTGGAAACACCATATATTTT. The V and J genes are TRBV11-3 and TRBJ1-3; TRBD1 might be the D (5 bases). V was trimmed by 4 bases and J by 0 bases, leaving 13 bases between them. The germline V gene encodes CDR1 SGHNT and CDR2 YENEEA. This CDR3 has 16 residues.

In its sample, this clonotype was seen many times. CDR3 loop: CASSSLAGATGELFF. CDR3 coding DNA: TGTGCCAGCAGCTCTTTAGCGGGAGCCACCGGGGAGCTGTTTTTT. The chain joins TRBV3-1 to TRBJ2-2; 9 nucleotides align to TRBD2. Trimming took 5 bases from V and 4 from J; bases not matched to a gene: 5. CDR1 and CDR2 from the germline V gene are LGHDT and YNNKEL (reference sequence). The CDR3 extends over 15 amino acids. Complete variable domain (other parts from reference TRBV3-1 and TRBJ2-2): DTAVSQTPKYLVTQMGNDKSIKCEQNLGHDTMYWYKQDSKKFLKIMFSYNNKELIINETVPNRFSPKSPDKAHLNLHINSLELGDSAVYFCASSSLAGATGELFFGEGSRLTVL.

This clonotype was seen ten or more times. This chain uses TRBV7-9 with TRBJ2-1; TRBD2 matches at 10 bases. The V segment lost 7 bases and the J segment 1 base; nucleotides outside the gene matches: 10. The V gene's germline CDR1 is SEHNR and CDR2 FQNEAQ (reference sequence). The CDR3 has 17 residues. The CDR3 DNA reads TGTGCCAGCATCAATGCCCTAGCGGGAGAATCCTACAATGAGCAGTTCTTC. This codes for CASINALAGESYNEQFF.

This clonotype has ten or more counts. V and J are TRBV11-2 and TRBJ2-3, with D perhaps TRBD2 (5 bases). V was trimmed by 5 bases and J by 2 bases, leaving 17 bases between them. CDR3 length: 16 amino acids. Germline assignment: CDR1 SGHAT and CDR2 FQNNGV. The CDR3 nucleotides are TGTGCCAGCAGCCAGAATGGAGGCCTGACCACAGATACGCAGTATTTT. Translation gives CASSQNGGLTTDTQYF.

The rearrangement links TRBV29-1 to TRBJ1-5; D call uncertain. This CDR3 region has 14 residues. V gave up 3 bases and J gave up 6 bases, with 15 bases separating them. The germline gives CDR1 SQVTM, CDR2 ANQGSEA. The CDR3 loop reads CSVEGFEDGQPQHF. The CDR3 DNA is TGCAGCGTTGAGGGGTTTGAGGACGGTCAGCCCCAGCATTTT.